This T cell receptor beta chain was captured in a study of T cell repertoires in cytomegalovirus infection. Study observations and caveats: Identification of carriers of CMV plus the relevant HLA was achieved through cumulative public TCR beta family frequency.

TCRdb analysed the reads with MiXCR anew, one entry per CDR3 protein. The sample comprises around 300,000 distinct CDR3 sequences, 22% of which are singletons, and roughly a fifth rests with the top ten. In the case of this clonotype: What it binds is unknown.

From germline, CDR1 is LGHNA and CDR2 YNFKEQ. V lost 3 bases to trimming and J lost 8 bases, with 17 bases between them. The CDR3 extends over 15 amino acids. The input for sequencing was cultured PBMCs, taken from culture after CMV antigen stimulation. This clonotype was sampled from a human donor in good health (CMV status not recorded). Some clones in this sample may be carry-over from other donors' samples. The chain employs TRBV4-2 and TRBJ2-1, with a possible D match to TRBD2 (5 bases). The CDR3 nucleotides read TGTGCCAGCAGCCAGCAAGGGCCCGGGAAATATGAGCAGTTCTTC. It is translated as CASSQQGPGKYEQFF.